This T cell receptor (beta chain) was identified during a study of CD8+CD57+ T cells in acquired aplastic anemia. Findings and limits, study-wide: Patients shared approximately 30 CD8+ CDR3 sequences with controls.

The CDR3 consists of 16 residues. Germline lookup yields CDR1 SEHNR and CDR2 FQNEAQ (reference sequence). With 1 base removed from V and 2 bases from J, the gap between germline ends came to 14 bases. Genomic DNA templated the TCR beta VDJ and CDR3 profiling. Using its own MiXCR run on the reads, TCRdb lists one record per CDR3 protein. The sample comprises approximately 200,000 distinct CDR3 sequences, less than 65% of which are singletons, and 46% rests with the top ten. This clonotype was recorded a few times. No antigen is known for it. This TCR was recovered from a human donor with severe aplastic anemia or a healthy control (not recorded which). V usage is TRBV7-9 and J usage is TRBJ1-2; the D gene is possibly TRBD1 (6 bases). Input material: sorted CD4+, CD8+, or CD8+CD57+ T cells (not recorded which) from PBMCs. The CDR3: CASSLDAGHINYGYTF. CDR3 coding DNA: TGTGCCAGCAGCTTAGACGCGGGACACATCAACTATGGCTACACCTTC.